The TCR beta chain under discussion was sequenced for a study of blood T cell repertoires in COVID-19. As for the study in general: COVID-19 samples, acute and convalescent, were from the United States, Italy and Spain. T cells, B-cell-depleted T cells, or PBMCs provided the cDNA or gDNA that served as material.

Authors' methods: Cell counts per sample came from amplifying reference gene primers. TCRdb keeps only in-frame clones here, not all; method: immunoSEQ multiplex PCR. V and J calls and clone size are copied from that table; D and trimming were computed from the DNA. Of around 170,000 clones listed, 75% to 90% are singletons. The CDR3 is made up of 18 amino acids. Germline CDR1 MNHEY, CDR2 SMNVEV (reference sequence). The junction had 17 bases not matched to a gene; V was cut back by 3 bases and J by 4 bases. V gene TRBV27 combines with J gene TRBJ1-1; 7 bases match TRBD1. The specimen sequenced was peripheral blood. The receptor was isolated from a middle-aged woman with acute or convalescent COVID-19. The CDR3 loop reads CASSFSRQADRLITEAFF. CDR3 nucleotides: TGTGCCAGCAGTTTTAGTCGTCAAGCGGACAGGTTGATCACTGAAGCTTTCTTT.